These 18 T cell receptor beta chains originate from one sample sequenced in a study of T-cell memory formation after mild COVID-19. TCRdb redid the calling of the 5' RACE reads with MiXCR, one entry per CDR3 protein. The sample has 310,000 or so distinct CDR3 sequences, roughly 15% seen once. Sequencing used PBMCs or a T cell subset sorted from them (not recorded which). The receptors shown here come from a man aged 18 to 30 who had mild COVID-19 (a few samples of this study predate the infection). Cell type and time point are not known.

The chain uses TRBV7-9 and TRBJ2-3, with TRBD2 matching over 13 bases. This CDR3 contains 17 residues. Trimming cost V 6 bases and J 0 bases; bases outside gene matches: 6. CDR1 and CDR2 (germline): SEHNR, FQNEAQ (reference sequence). CDR3 protein: CASRPGLAGLSTDTQYF. The CDR3 DNA follows: TGTGCCAGCAGACCGGGACTAGCGGGGCTTAGCACAGATACGCAGTATTTT.

This clonotype was counted only a few times. In nucleotides, the CDR3 is TGTGCCAGCAGCTCGCACCAACCAGATACGCAGTATTTT. It translates to CASSSHQPDTQYF. J is TRBJ2-3 and V is TRBV7-9; D uncertain. Germline V gene sequence: CDR1 SEHNR, CDR2 FQNEAQ (reference sequence). The CDR3 loop spans 13 amino acids. Trimming took 4 bases from V and 4 from J, leaving 9 bases between them.

CDR3 nucleotide sequence: TGTGCCAGTAGTATGATACAGATCTCTGGGGCCAACGTCCTGACTTTC. Its translation is CASSMIQISGANVLTF. The chain combines TRBV19 with TRBJ2-6, with D uncertain. Trimming left V 3 bases short and J 0 bases short, with 9 bases between. In germline, CDR1 is LNHDA, CDR2 SQIVND (reference sequence). CDR3 length: 16 amino acids.

This clonotype was seen a single time. The rearrangement links TRBV6-5 to TRBJ2-1; 7 bases fit TRBD1. CDR1 MNHEY and CDR2 SVGAGI come from the germline V gene. Germline trimming cut 2 bases from V and 2 bases from J; bases unmatched to any gene: 3. The CDR3 extends over 15 amino acids. CDR3 sequence (DNA): TGTGCCAGCAGTTACCAGGGACAGACCTACAATGAGCAGTTCTTC. This sequence encodes CASSYQGQTYNEQFF.

The sample holds a few counts of this clonotype. The chain links TRBV11-2 to TRBJ2-5, with 9 nucleotides matching TRBD2. Trimming removed 5 bases from V and 1 base from J; junction bases left unmatched: 5. The CDR3 totals 15 residues. Germline V gene lookup returns CDR1 SGHAT and CDR2 FQNNGV. The CDR3 DNA reads TGTGCCAGCAGCCCCGGACTAGCGACCCAAGAGACCCAGTACTTC. Translating gives CASSPGLATQETQYF.

This chain links TRBV7-9 with TRBJ1-1; the D is unclear. CDR1 is SEHNR, CDR2 FQNEAQ, per germline (reference sequence). V was clipped by 6 bases and J by 7 bases, with 9 bases between them. The CDR3 has 11 residues. As DNA, the CDR3 is TGTGCCAGCAGTCCTGTGGGTGAAGCTTTCTTT. It codes for CASSPVGEAFF.

The J gene is TRBJ2-3, the V gene TRBV20-1, with unresolved D. This CDR3 contains 15 residues. Germline V gene lookup returns CDR1 DFQATT and CDR2 SNEGSKA (reference sequence). V lost 0 bases to trimming and J lost 0 bases, with 10 bases between them. The CDR3 loop reads CSARDRAISTDTQYF. The CDR3 bases are TGCAGTGCTAGAGATAGGGCCATTAGCACAGATACGCAGTATTTT.

This chain links TRBV7-3 with TRBJ1-1, with a weak D call TRBD1 (6 bases). This CDR3 is built from 13 residues. Trimming cost V 0 bases and J 5 bases, with 7 bases left between them. Looked up from germline, CDR1 is SGHTA and CDR2 is FQGTGA. The CDR3 sequence is CASSLTQGTEAFF. The CDR3 DNA is TGTGCCAGCAGCTTAACACAGGGTACTGAAGCTTTCTTT.

This clonotype was observed a handful of times. The gene calls are TRBV6-4 and TRBJ2-1; tentatively, D is TRBD1 (8 bases). CDR1 is MRHNA and CDR2 is SNTAGT in the germline V gene. The CDR3 contains 14 residues. Deletions cut 6 bases from V and 7 bases from J, with 16 bases between. CDR3 sequence: CASSQTGEGNEQFF. DNA of the CDR3: TGTGCCAGCAGCCAGACAGGGGAGGGAAATGAGCAGTTCTTC.

The chain combines TRBV7-6 with TRBJ2-1; possibly TRBD1 or TRBD2 for D (7 bases each). V was cut by 4 bases and J by 8 bases, with 15 bases left in between. CDR1 SGHVS and CDR2 FNYEAQ come from the germline V gene. This CDR3 spans 14 amino acids. CDR3 DNA: TGTGCCAGCAGCTCCCAGCAGGGGGGGGATGAGCAGTTCTTC. Amino acids: CASSSQQGGDEQFF.

V usage is TRBV12-3 or TRBV12-4 and J usage is TRBJ1-6; D remains ambiguous. CDR3 size: 14 residues. Trimming cost V 3 bases and J 7 bases, with 10 bases left between them. The CDR3 is CASSFRAGNSPLHF. The CDR3 DNA is TGTGCCAGCAGTTTTAGGGCGGGCAATTCACCCCTCCACTTT.

The V gene is TRBV18, the J gene TRBJ1-5; the D is unclear. CDR1 and CDR2 from the germline V gene are KGHSH and LQKENI. This CDR3 is built from 14 residues. The germline V and J ends were trimmed by 2 bases and 7 bases, with 12 bases remaining between them. CDR3 loop: CASSPTGDWQPQHF. The CDR3 DNA follows: TGTGCCAGCTCACCAACGGGCGACTGGCAGCCCCAGCATTTT.

This chain uses TRBV7-9 with TRBJ1-5; tentative D call: TRBD1 (5 bases). Trimming took off 0 bases at V and 9 bases at J, with 12 bases between the two ends. The CDR3 extends over 14 amino acids. Looked up from germline, CDR1 is SEHNR and CDR2 is FQNEAQ (reference sequence). CDR3 in amino acids: CASSLAGGSTPQHF. The CDR3 DNA is TGTGCCAGCAGCTTAGCGGGGGGATCGACGCCCCAGCATTTT.

The table lists this clonotype with a few counts. The gene calls are TRBV6-2 or TRBV6-3 and TRBJ2-3; TRBD2 is a possible D gene (7 bases). The CDR3 consists of 14 residues. The germline CDR1 and CDR2 sequences are MNHEY and SVGEGT. The V end lost 8 bases, the J end lost 1 base, and 13 bases lay between the germline ends. In nucleotides, the CDR3 is TGTGCCAGCTTAGACGGGGGGCGCACAGATACGCAGTATTTT. It is translated as CASLDGGRTDTQYF.

The chain employs TRBV6-2 or TRBV6-3 and TRBJ2-2; 10 nucleotides align to TRBD2. With 5 bases clipped from V and 1 base from J, the junction kept 10 bases outside the gene matches. CDR3 length equals 18 residues. Looked up from germline, CDR1 is MNHEY and CDR2 is SVGEGT. The CDR3 sequence: CASSPRVSGGMNTGELFF. In DNA form, the CDR3 reads TGTGCCAGCAGTCCCCGAGTTAGCGGGGGGATGAACACCGGGGAGCTGTTTTTT.

This clonotype was observed at least ten times. V and J are TRBV7-8 and TRBJ1-6; D gene unclear. CDR1 SGHVS and CDR2 FQNEAQ come from the germline V gene. Trimming pared 1 base from V and 10 bases from J, leaving 8 bases between. The CDR3 is 13 amino acids. CDR3 coding DNA: TGTGCCAGCAGCTTAGGAGGTGGGTCACCCCTCCACTTT. This codes for CASSLGGGSPLHF. The full variable domain, in which reference TRBV7-8 and TRBJ1-6 provide the parts outside the CDR3, is GAGVSQSPRYKVAKRGQDVALRCDPISGHVSLFWYQQALGQGPEFLTYFQNEAQLDKSGLPSDRFFAERPEGSVSTLKIQRTQQEDSAVYLCASSLGGGSPLHFGNGTRLTVT.

This clonotype was observed a handful of times. The CDR3 loop is CASSQNTNTGELFF. CDR3 DNA: TGCGCCAGCAGCCAGAACACGAACACCGGGGAGCTGTTTTTT. The chain joins TRBV4-3 to TRBJ2-2; no clear D gene. The CDR3 contains 14 residues. Per the germline V gene, CDR1 is LGHNA and CDR2 is YSLEER. V was shortened by 3 bases and J by 0 bases, with 5 bases between the two germline ends.

V gene TRBV10-3 combines with J gene TRBJ1-6; D is perhaps TRBD1 (5 bases). The germline V gene encodes CDR1 ENHRY and CDR2 SYGVKD. The CDR3 contains 15 residues. Trimming removed 1 base from V and 9 bases from J, with 13 bases in between. CDR3 in amino acids: CAISELGVGSSPLHF. The CDR3 DNA sequence: TGTGCCATCAGTGAGTTAGGGGTGGGGTCTTCACCCCTCCACTTT.